This T cell receptor (beta chain) was identified during a study of regulatory T cells in long-lasting Graves disease. Ten or more counts support this clonotype. This sample's time point: newly diagnosed GD, antithyroid drugs for less than 3 months. TCR sequences were obtained from RNA taken from PBMCs. CDR1 is SGHAT, CDR2 FQNNGV, per germline. Trimming removed 5 bases from V and 5 bases from J, with 21 bases in between. This CDR3 is 17 amino acids long. Combining iRepertoire HTBI primers with Arm-PCR of CDR3 regions, the authors built TCR beta libraries. Each CDR3 protein gets one entry after TCRdb re-called the multiplex PCR reads with MiXCR. This sample has around 250,000 distinct CDR3 sequences, with roughly 18% found just once. This same sample was also taken into another study, of T cells in Graves' hyperthyroidism and ophthalmopathy. That study adds: For Graves' hyperthyroidism to be stable, ophthalmopathy could not progress within 18 months.

The chain links TRBV11-2 to TRBJ1-4; D remains ambiguous. This clonotype originated in a woman under 40 with Graves disease. The sample here was peripheral blood mononuclear cells (PBMCs), taken at new diagnosis, from a patient treated with antithyroid drugs. This chain's CDR3 is CASSPHPAGYQNEKLFF. The CDR3 region has the DNA TGTGCCAGCAGCCCCCACCCGGCCGGCTACCAAAATGAAAAACTGTTTTTT.